This T cell receptor beta chain was documented in a study of cytomegalovirus exposure and HLA in healthy donors (dated by TCRdb to about 2017). For context, the study as a whole: According to a later analysis, one platform produced both the 110 or so validation repertoires and the 720 or so repertoires of the first cohort. The study aimed to test whether signatures of past pathogen exposure could be identified by cataloging public T cell receptors. Besides the first cohort of 666 subjects, a separate validation cohort made up of over 95 different subjects was used. To predict cytomegalovirus infection status, the study brought together high-throughput TCR immunosequencing, statistical association of individual TCRs with disease status, and machine learning.

The donors were included in the validation cohort of some 120 subjects, a group kept apart from the approximately 700-subject first cohort. The receptor library was made with the immunoSEQ multiplex PCR assay. The published analysis was carried out like this. A statistical classification framework was built for diagnosing cytomegalovirus status from the catalog of TCR beta chain sequences. TCRdb limited this immuneACCESS table to in-frame rearrangements with V and J called. A share of clones is missing; checked studies link under half to unresolved V genes, and the rest is unexplained. V and J calls and clone size come straight from that table; D and trimming were deduced from the DNA. This sample gives 150,000 to 180,000 clones in total; 86% of them show up just once. The ten biggest clones cover less than 2.5% of the sample. Study-level results and caveats: The authors suggested that the approach could potentially be extended to other disease states and immunological phenotypes. The classifier was reported to diagnose cytomegalovirus status with high specificity and sensitivity in both the original cohort and the validation cohort. In vitro tests confirmed that three of the cytomegalovirus-associated TCR beta chains recognize cytomegalovirus antigens. The study gave a list of some 150 TCR beta chains associated with cytomegalovirus. Subsequent analysis determined that TCRs grouped into clusters in the first cohort also showed a tendency toward co-occurrence across the 130 or so validation repertoires, and 85% to 95% of cluster scores exceeded 0. Across donors, most TCR sequences were observed very rarely, whereas some public TCRs were present in many individuals. A later analysis lacked HLA typing for the validation cohort, so it scored co-occurrence in that cohort across all 120 or so repertoires.

To note about this clone: The target of this receptor is not known. No much larger clonotype is one base removed from it; base qualities were not supplied.

The CDR3 contains 14 residues, cysteine and phenylalanine counted. Just CDR3 DNA is preserved here, 42 bases in frame from base 1. V sheds 4 bases and J sheds 5 bases, leaving 15 bases between their ends. Reading the germline V gene (reference sequence) gives CDR1 SGHNT and CDR2 YYREEE. The rearrangement combines TRBV5-4 with TRBJ1-1, with TRBD1 as a weak D call on 6 bases. Sequenced: PBMCs. The clonotype comes from a human donor in good health. The CDR3 amino acid sequence is: CASSVRGRRTEAFF. The nucleotides are TGTGCCAGCAGCGTCAGGGGTAGGCGGACTGAAGCTTTCTTT.